A single sample is the source of the 20 T cell receptor beta chains below, sequenced in a study of radiation and T cells in renal cell carcinoma. Here immunoSEQ multiplex PCR was the method, and the copy in TCRdb shows in-frame clones only, minus some. The sample gives roughly 160,000 clones, approximately 90% of which show up once; approximately 10% is in the top ten. The time point: blood 4 weeks post-SBRT, at nephrectomy. Treatment specified: 15 Gy SBRT to primary tumor, nephrectomy 4 weeks later. The input for sequencing was blood, taken from a patient whose treatment included radiotherapy and nephrectomy. Receptor source: a woman aged 45-65 years with renal cell carcinoma.

The chain combines TRBV11-2 with TRBJ2-7; 7 bases map to TRBD1. Looked up from germline, CDR1 is SGHAT and CDR2 is FQNNGV. Trimming removed 5 bases from V and 3 bases from J; junction bases left unmatched: 7. The CDR3 contains 14 residues. This chain's CDR3 is CASSPYRGGYEQYF. CDR3 DNA: TGTGCCAGCAGCCCTTACAGGGGTGGCTACGAGCAGTACTTC.

The J gene is TRBJ2-7, the V gene TRBV6-5, with no clear D. V lost 0 bases to trimming and J lost 5 bases, with 11 bases between them. The CDR3 is 14 residues long. CDR1 MNHEY and CDR2 SVGAGI come from the germline V gene. This CDR3 is CASSYSDPTNEQYF. The DNA of the CDR3 is TGTGCCAGCAGTTACTCGGATCCTACAAACGAGCAGTACTTC.

This chain uses TRBV25-1 with TRBJ2-7; D remains ambiguous. V was clipped by 4 bases and J by 1 base, with 8 bases between them. Germline V CDR1 and CDR2: MGHDK, SYGVNS. The CDR3 loop spans 13 amino acids. The CDR3 nucleotides read TGTGCCAGCAGTGTGGGCAGTTCCTACGAGCAGTACTTC. This sequence encodes CASSVGSSYEQYF.

The chain joins TRBV7-9 to TRBJ1-5; the D is unclear. Germline lookup yields CDR1 SEHNR and CDR2 FQNEAQ (reference sequence). V was cut by 0 bases and J by 4 bases, with 10 bases left in between. The CDR3 runs 15 residues. This CDR3 reads CASSLALGINQPQHF. CDR3 coding DNA: TGTGCCAGCAGCTTAGCGCTGGGGATTAATCAGCCCCAGCATTTT.

The J gene is TRBJ1-6, the V gene TRBV6-5; D is possibly TRBD1 (6 bases). The CDR3 sequence is 14 residues long. Trimming left V 6 bases short and J 9 bases short, with 15 bases between. Germline loops: CDR1 MNHEY, CDR2 SVGAGI. Written as DNA, the CDR3 is TGTGCCAGCAGGACCCCCCCCAGGGGTTCACCCCTCCACTTT. Encoded protein: CASRTPPRGSPLHF.

Regarding this clone: The sample has other DNA sequences that encode this CDR3 too. V usage is TRBV6-5 and J usage is TRBJ1-2; D is possibly TRBD1 (5 bases). Germline CDR1 MNHEY, CDR2 SVGAGI. V was shortened by 7 bases and J by 4 bases, with 7 bases between the two germline ends. The CDR3 contains 11 residues. CDR3 residues: CASKGLYGYTF. CDR3 sequence (DNA): TGTGCCAGCAAGGGGCTCTATGGCTACACCTTC.

The chain is built from TRBV6-1 and TRBJ2-3, with D maybe TRBD2 (6 bases). Germline-derived CDR1 and CDR2 are MNHNS and SASEGT. The V gene lost 3 bases and the J gene lost 1 base, with 11 bases spanning the gap. The CDR3 runs 15 residues. The CDR3 region has the DNA TGTGCCAGCAGTGATGGGGGAGGAGGCACAGATACGCAGTATTTT. It translates to CASSDGGGGTDTQYF.

The V and J genes are TRBV5-1 and TRBJ2-2; D possibly corresponds to TRBD2 (5 bases). The CDR3 has 15 residues. Looked up from germline, CDR1 is SGHRS and CDR2 is YFSETQ. Trimming left V 1 base short and J 4 bases short, with 11 bases between. CDR3 DNA: TGCGCCAGCAGCTTGCATAGAGGGAGCACCGGGGAGCTGTTTTTT. Translating gives CASSLHRGSTGELFF.

This clone was seen just once. The junction departs from germline at one end; a sequencing error may be responsible. The CDR3 sequence is CASSPPGTHPVF. CDR3 bases: TGTGCCAGCAGCCCCCCCGGGACTCACCCTGTCTTC. The V call is TRBV7-9, the J call TRBJ2-1, with D perhaps matching TRBD2 (6 bases). The CDR3 loop spans 12 amino acids. Germline V lookup: CDR1 SEHNR, CDR2 FQNEAQ (reference sequence).

The genes are TRBV7-8 and TRBJ1-2; TRBD1 matches 9 bases. In germline, CDR1 is SGHVS, CDR2 FQNEAQ. The ends lost 2 bases at V and 2 bases at J; junction bases unmatched: 3. The CDR3 is 15 amino acids. Written as DNA, the CDR3 is TGTGCCAGCAGCTTACACGGGACAGGGAACTATGGCTACACCTTC. Translating it yields CASSLHGTGNYGYTF.

The rearrangement joins TRBV5-5 to TRBJ2-7; tentative D call: TRBD1 (6 bases). The CDR3 loop spans 14 amino acids. Trimming took 4 bases from V and 3 from J, leaving 14 bases between them. Per the germline V gene, CDR1 is SGHKS and CDR2 is YYEKEE (reference sequence). The CDR3 DNA reads TGTGCCAGCAGCGTATCCACAGGGAACTACGAGCAGTACTTC. Protein sequence: CASSVSTGNYEQYF.

This clone was picked up one time. The chain couples TRBV27 to TRBJ2-3, with D tentatively TRBD2 (6 bases). Germline values: CDR1 MNHEY, CDR2 SMNVEV (reference sequence). The ends were cut back, 6 bases at V and 0 bases at J, with 13 bases in the middle. This CDR3 has 15 residues. CDR3 sequence (DNA): TGTGCCAGCAGAAGGGGCGGGGAGAGCACAGATACGCAGTATTTT. The encoded protein is CASRRGGESTDTQYF.

The rearrangement uses TRBV5-8 and TRBJ2-4; unclear D gene. This CDR3 has 12 amino acids. V lost 2 bases, J lost 8 bases, and 8 bases lay in between. The V gene's germline CDR1 is SGHTS and CDR2 YDEGEE. The DNA of the CDR3 is TGTGCCAGCAGCTTAAGGACGGACATTCAGTACTTC. This encodes CASSLRTDIQYF. The full variable domain, rest sourced from reference TRBV5-8 and TRBJ2-4, is EAGVTQSPTHLIKTRGQQATLRCSPISGHTSVYWYQQALGLGLQFLLWYDEGEERNRGNFPPRFSGRQFPNYSSELNVNALELEDSALYLCASSLRTDIQYFGAGTRLSVL.

V gene TRBV19 combines with J gene TRBJ1-2; D may be TRBD1 (5 bases). There are 11 residues in the CDR3. Germline V gene lookup returns CDR1 LNHDA and CDR2 SQIVND (reference sequence). V was pared by 2 bases and J by 8 bases, with 6 bases between. This CDR3 reads CASSIQGGYTF. The DNA of the CDR3 is TGTGCCAGTAGTATACAGGGCGGCTACACCTTC.

This clone was found once. This rearrangement joins TRBV10-2 to TRBJ2-5; D ambiguous. V was clipped by 3 bases and J by 2 bases, with 10 bases between them. This CDR3 comprises 14 residues. Germline V gene sequence: CDR1 WSHSY, CDR2 SAAADI. CDR3 coding DNA: TGCGCCAGCAGTGATTCCGGAGTTCAAGAGACCCAGTACTTC. It codes for CASSDSGVQETQYF.

This clone was seen once. This chain uses TRBV6-5 with TRBJ1-1; 7 bases are a match to TRBD1. Germline-derived CDR1 and CDR2 are MNHEY and SVGAGI. The length of the CDR3 is 11 residues. Trimming removed 6 bases from V and 7 bases from J; junction bases left unmatched: 2. This CDR3 is CASSRQGEAFF. DNA for the CDR3: TGTGCCAGCAGCAGACAGGGTGAAGCTTTCTTT.

This chain's CDR3 is CASSIPVDIGELFF. CDR3 nucleotides: TGTGCCAGTAGTATACCAGTTGACATCGGGGAGCTGTTTTTT. The genes are TRBV19 and TRBJ2-2; no definite D call. Per germline, CDR1 LNHDA and CDR2 SQIVND (reference sequence). The CDR3 consists of 14 residues. Trimming took off 2 bases at V and 7 bases at J, with 11 bases between the two ends.

This chain joins TRBV18 and TRBJ2-6; D ambiguous. V was cut by 2 bases and J by 4 bases, with 12 bases left in between. CDR3 size: 16 residues. Per germline, CDR1 KGHSH and CDR2 LQKENI. CDR3 amino acids: CASSPELTLGANVLTF. CDR3 nucleotides: TGTGCCAGCTCACCAGAATTAACTTTGGGGGCCAACGTCCTGACTTTC.

This clone has only a few counts. This chain links TRBV15 with TRBJ1-4; D is possibly TRBD1 (6 bases). Trimming removed 0 bases at V and 13 bases at J, with 18 bases between. CDR3 length equals 15 residues. CDR1 is LNHNV and CDR2 is YYDKDF in the germline V gene (reference sequence). The CDR3 sequence is CATSRDRGGGYPLFF. The CDR3 DNA reads as TGTGCCACCAGCAGAGATCGCGGGGGCGGTTATCCACTGTTTTTT.

CDR3 DNA sequence: TGTGCCAGCAGCGCAGGATTAGGACTAGCGGGGTTGGAGACCCAGTACTTC. This codes for CASSAGLGLAGLETQYF. The chain recombines TRBV9 with TRBJ2-5; the match to TRBD2 covers 12 bases. The CDR3 sequence is 17 residues long. The germline V gene encodes CDR1 SGDLS and CDR2 YYNGEE. Trimming at V came to 3 bases and at J to 5 bases, leaving 11 bases not matched to a gene.